Sequencing of this TCR beta chain was carried out in a study of blood T cell repertoires in COVID-19. On the study more broadly: There were acute and convalescent COVID-19 samples, and they came from the United States, Italy and Spain.

The CDR3 totals 14 residues. Unmatched junction bases numbered 3, after V lost 0 bases and J lost 6 bases. Germline V gene data show CDR1 as SGHNT and CDR2 as YYREEE (reference sequence). Authors' analysis steps: Using reference gene primer amplification, nucleated cell counts were estimated. Libraries were prepared by immunoSEQ multiplex PCR; TCRdb keeps only in-frame clonotypes and omits some of them. The V and J calls and clone size are taken from that table; D and trimming were inferred from the DNA. The repertoire includes 100,000 or so clones, around four fifths of them detected once, and roughly 29% sits in the top ten. For this clone: A much more abundant neighbour one base away suggests this may be a read error.

The rearrangement uses TRBV5-4 and TRBJ1-2; 9 bases line up with TRBD1. The clonotype was recovered from a man between 65 and 85 years old with active or convalescent COVID-19. Sequenced material: peripheral blood. The CDR3 DNA reads TGTGCCAGCAGCTTGGACAGGGGGCTTGATGGCTACACCTTC. Residues: CASSLDRGLDGYTF.